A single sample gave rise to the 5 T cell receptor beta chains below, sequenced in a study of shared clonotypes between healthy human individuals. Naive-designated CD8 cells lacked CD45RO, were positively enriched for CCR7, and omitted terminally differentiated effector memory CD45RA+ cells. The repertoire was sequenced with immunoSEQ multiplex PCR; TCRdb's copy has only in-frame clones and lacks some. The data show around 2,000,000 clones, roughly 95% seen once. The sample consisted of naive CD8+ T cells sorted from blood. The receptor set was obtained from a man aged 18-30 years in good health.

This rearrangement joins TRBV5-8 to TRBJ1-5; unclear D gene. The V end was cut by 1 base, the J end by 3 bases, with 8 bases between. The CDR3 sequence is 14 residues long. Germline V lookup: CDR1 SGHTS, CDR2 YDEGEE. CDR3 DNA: TGTGCCAGCAGCTTGTATGAGATCAATCAGCCCCAGCATTTT. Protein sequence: CASSLYEINQPQHF.

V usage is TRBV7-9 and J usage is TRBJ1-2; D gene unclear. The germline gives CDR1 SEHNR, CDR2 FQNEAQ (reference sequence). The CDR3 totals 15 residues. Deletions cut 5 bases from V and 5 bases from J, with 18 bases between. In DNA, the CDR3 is TGTGCCAGCAGCGTTTCGGGGTCTCGTCTGTATGGCTACACCTTC. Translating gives CASSVSGSRLYGYTF.

The CDR3, as DNA: TGTGCCAGCAGCTTAGAGCTCGGGAGCTCCTATAATTCACCCCTCCACTTT. It codes for CASSLELGSSYNSPLHF. The chain links TRBV11-2 to TRBJ1-6; no firm D call. The CDR3 is 17 residues long. Germline values: CDR1 SGHAT, CDR2 FQNNGV. The V end was cut by 0 bases, the J end by 0 bases, with 9 bases between.

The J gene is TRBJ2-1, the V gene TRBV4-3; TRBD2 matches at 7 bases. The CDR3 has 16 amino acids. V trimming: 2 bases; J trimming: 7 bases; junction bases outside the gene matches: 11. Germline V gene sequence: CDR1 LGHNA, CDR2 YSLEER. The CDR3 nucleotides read TGCGCCAGCAGCCAATCCCCAGGCGGGAGTGATAATGAGCAGTTCTTC. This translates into CASSQSPGGSDNEQFF.

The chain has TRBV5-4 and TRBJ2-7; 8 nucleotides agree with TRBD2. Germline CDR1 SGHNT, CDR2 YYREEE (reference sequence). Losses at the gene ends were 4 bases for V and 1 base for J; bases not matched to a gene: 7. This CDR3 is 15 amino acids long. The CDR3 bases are TGTGCCAGCAGCCCGAGTAGCGGGGCATCCTACGAGCAGTACTTC. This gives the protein CASSPSSGASYEQYF.